Listed here are 18 T cell receptor beta chains from one sample, sequenced in a study of T cells after somatic rescue of genetic block. Generated by immunoSEQ multiplex PCR, the TCRdb table keeps only in-frame clones and is missing some. The sample holds approximately 10,000 clones; about 74% are singletons and the top ten take 22%. Sequencing was carried out using peripheral blood mononuclear cells (PBMCs). These receptors all come from a boy aged 10-17 years.

The chain employs TRBV4-2 and TRBJ2-3, with D perhaps TRBD2 (6 bases). This CDR3 comprises 17 residues. Trimming removed 0 bases from V and 1 base from J, with 14 bases in between. CDR1 LGHNA and CDR2 YNFKEQ come from the germline V gene. Here the CDR3 reads CASSQEFAGPGTDTQYF. Here the CDR3 DNA reads TGTGCCAGCAGCCAAGAATTTGCGGGGCCAGGCACAGATACGCAGTATTTT.

This chain joins TRBV6-5 and TRBJ2-2; D might be TRBD1 or TRBD2, each matching 5 bases. The CDR3 runs to 14 residues. V lost 7 bases and J lost 0, with 9 bases in between. Germline CDR1 is MNHEY and CDR2 is SVGAGI. The CDR3 is CASNWGTNTGELFF. In DNA form, the CDR3 reads TGTGCCAGCAATTGGGGGACGAACACCGGGGAGCTGTTTTTT.

As DNA, the CDR3 is TGCGCCAGCAGCCAAGATTCAGGGGCCGCATACGAGCAGTACTTC. Amino acid sequence: CASSQDSGAAYEQYF. V and J are TRBV4-1 and TRBJ2-7; tentative D call: TRBD1 (6 bases). V was clipped by 0 bases and J by 4 bases, with 13 bases between them. Germline loops: CDR1 MGHRA, CDR2 YSYEKL. The CDR3 spans 15 residues.

This chain uses TRBV11-2 with TRBJ2-5, with 7 bases that match TRBD1. The V gene end was trimmed by 3 bases and the J gene end by 2 bases; junction bases not matched to a gene: 0. This CDR3 has 13 residues. In germline, CDR1 is SGHAT, CDR2 FQNNGV. This CDR3 reads CASSFRGQETQYF. The CDR3 DNA sequence: TGTGCCAGCAGCTTCAGGGGGCAAGAGACCCAGTACTTC.

By sample fraction, this clone is medium-sized. This chain uses TRBV27 with TRBJ1-5, with D tentatively TRBD1 (5 bases). This CDR3 has 14 residues. Germline CDR1 MNHEY, CDR2 SMNVEV (reference sequence). V gave up 6 bases and J gave up 6 bases, with 15 bases separating them. CDR3 sequence reads: CASSLAGKGQPQHF. CDR3 in DNA: TGTGCCAGCAGCCTAGCAGGGAAGGGTCAGCCCCAGCATTTT.

The V call is TRBV11-2, the J call TRBJ1-6; D gene uncertain. The germline V and J ends were trimmed by 2 bases and 5 bases, with 10 bases remaining between them. The CDR3 length is 15 residues. In germline, CDR1 is SGHAT, CDR2 FQNNGV. CDR3 nucleotides: TGTGCCAGCAGCTTAAATGCGGGGAATAATTCACCCCTCCACTTT. Protein product: CASSLNAGNNSPLHF.

V and J are TRBV5-1 and TRBJ2-5, with D maybe TRBD2 (6 bases). The CDR3 has 15 residues. Per the germline V gene, CDR1 is SGHRS and CDR2 is YFSETQ. Trimming took off 2 bases at V and 2 bases at J, with 13 bases between the two ends. The CDR3 region is CASSFVAAPQETQYF. The CDR3 region has the DNA TGCGCCAGCAGCTTCGTAGCGGCCCCTCAAGAGACCCAGTACTTC. The full variable domain, with the rest looked up from reference TRBV5-1 and TRBJ2-5, is KAGVTQTPRYLIKTRGQQVTLSCSPISGHRSVSWYQQTPGQGLQFLFEYFSETQRNKGNFPGRFSGRQFSNSRSEMNVSTLELGDSALYLCASSFVAAPQETQYFGPGTRLLVL.

This clone was seen more than once but under ten times. The V gene is TRBV9, the J gene TRBJ2-2, with a tentative D call TRBD2 (7 bases). V lost 6 bases to trimming and J lost 4 bases, with 13 bases between them. Looked up from germline, CDR1 is SGDLS and CDR2 is YYNGEE. The CDR3 sequence is 14 residues long. The CDR3 DNA reads TGTGCCAGCATGCGGGGGCCTTTCACCGGGGAGCTGTTTTTT. Translating it yields CASMRGPFTGELFF.

This clone has just one count. This sequence joins TRBV4-1 and TRBJ1-2, with 7 bases matching TRBD1. The length of the CDR3 is 17 residues. V dropped 4 bases and J dropped 4; count of bases not matched to a gene: 15. Per the germline V gene, CDR1 is MGHRA and CDR2 is YSYEKL. The CDR3 here is CASSPSRGQSGGYGYTF. Written as DNA, the CDR3 is TGCGCCAGCAGCCCCTCCAGGGGACAGTCCGGGGGCTATGGCTACACCTTC.

This chain uses TRBV10-3 with TRBJ2-1; 14 bases are a match to TRBD2. With 5 bases clipped from V and 10 bases from J, the junction kept 4 bases outside the gene matches. The CDR3 length is 14 residues. CDR1 and CDR2 from the germline V gene are ENHRY and SYGVKD. The CDR3 coding sequence is TGTGCCATCAGTTGGACTAGCGGGAGGAGGGAGCAGTTCTTC. The encoded protein is CAISWTSGRREQFF.

This chain connects TRBV9 to TRBJ1-1; no reliable D call. V was pared by 0 bases and J by 3 bases, with 9 bases between. The CDR3 covers 14 residues. Germline V CDR1 and CDR2: SGDLS, YYNGEE. The CDR3 coding sequence is TGTGCCAGCAGCGTAGGATCCACCCACACTGAAGCTTTCTTT. It translates to CASSVGSTHTEAFF.

The rearrangement links TRBV6-5 to TRBJ2-7, with TRBD2 matching 11 bases. Trimming took 5 bases from V and 1 from J; bases not matched to a gene: 4. This CDR3 has 15 residues. Germline CDR1 is MNHEY and CDR2 is SVGAGI. DNA of the CDR3: TGTGCCAGCAGTAGGGGACTAGCGGAGTCCTACGAGCAGTACTTC. This codes for CASSRGLAESYEQYF.

With respect to this clone: With a much larger clone just one base away, this may be a read error. This chain uses TRBV6-6 with TRBJ1-2, with 7 bases fitting TRBD1. V trimming: 5 bases; J trimming: 4 bases; junction bases outside the gene matches: 4. The CDR3 contains 13 residues. Looked up from germline, CDR1 is MNHNY and CDR2 is SVGAGI (reference sequence). The CDR3 loop reads CASSMSGGYGYTF. The CDR3 coding sequence is TGTGCCAGCAGTATGTCAGGGGGCTATGGCTACACCTTC.

The chain links TRBV11-2 to TRBJ1-1; 7 bases are a match to TRBD1. The ends lost 7 bases at V and 1 base at J; junction bases unmatched: 6. CDR1 and CDR2 from the germline V gene are SGHAT and FQNNGV. The CDR3 has 14 amino acids. The CDR3 DNA is TGTGCCAGCACCCCGGGACAGTCGAACACTGAAGCTTTCTTT. The encoded protein is CASTPGQSNTEAFF.

This chain links TRBV19 with TRBJ2-3; TRBD1 is a possible D gene (6 bases). V lost 8 bases and J lost 2, with 11 bases in between. Germline V lookup: CDR1 LNHDA, CDR2 SQIVND (reference sequence). The CDR3 consists of 13 residues. This CDR3 reads CASLGQNTDTQYF. CDR3 nucleotides: TGTGCCAGTCTCGGACAGAACACAGATACGCAGTATTTT.

The chain uses TRBV6-5 and TRBJ2-5; 8 bases are a match to TRBD2. The junction had 15 bases not matched to a gene; V was cut back by 8 bases and J by 7 bases. Germline assignment: CDR1 MNHEY and CDR2 SVGAGI. The CDR3 sequence is 15 residues long. The CDR3 loop is CASEQYGGAPGTQYF. The CDR3 DNA sequence: TGTGCCAGCGAACAGTACGGGGGGGCTCCGGGGACCCAGTACTTC.

The CDR3 region has the DNA TGTGCCAGCTGGCGAGCCGAGGACCGACATGGGGCCAACGTCCTGACTTTC. Protein sequence: CASWRAEDRHGANVLTF. The chain joins TRBV18 to TRBJ2-6; D is undetermined. The CDR3 contains 17 residues. Trimming took 7 bases from V and 3 from J, leaving 19 bases between them. CDR1 is KGHSH and CDR2 is LQKENI in the germline V gene.

The chain carries TRBV19 and TRBJ2-2; D could derive from TRBD1 or TRBD2 (5 bases each). V lost 9 bases and J 1 base, leaving 15 bases between the germline ends. Germline CDR1 is LNHDA and CDR2 is SQIVND (reference sequence). The CDR3 totals 15 residues. CDR3 residues: CASLEGTLNTGELFF. The CDR3 nucleotides are TGTGCCAGCCTGGAAGGGACCCTGAACACCGGGGAGCTGTTTTTT.